The source of this T cell receptor beta chain is a study of CD8 T cells in Susac syndrome. The RNA input was roughly 0.5 to 1 ug, and it was reverse transcribed with random hexamers. TCRdb independently ran MiXCR on the immunoSEQ multiplex PCR reads; one entry per CDR3 protein. The sample gives around 170,000 distinct CDR3 sequences, roughly 94% of which show up once; approximately 0.11% is in the top ten. Trimming removed 6 bases from V and 1 base from J; junction bases left unmatched: 4. Germline V gene sequence: CDR1 DFQATT, CDR2 SNEGSKA (reference sequence). This CDR3 region has 14 residues. This receptor was taken from a human donor with Susac syndrome. Sequenced input: CD4+ T cells from PBMCs. The chain carries TRBV20-1 and TRBJ2-3; 10 nucleotides agree with TRBD2. The CDR3 region is CSALTSGRTDTQYF. The CDR3 coding sequence is TGCAGTGCGTTGACTAGCGGGCGCACAGATACGCAGTATTTT.